This TCR beta chain stems from a study of vaccination effects on CD4 cells after COVID-19. Comments on this clone: Its antigen is as yet unknown.

Expansion of antigen-specific CD4+ T cells with viral peptide pools was carried out by the ViraFEST assay before sequencing. Having been cultured for under twelve days, the cells underwent CD4+ T cell isolation. Nucleocapsid antibodies stayed negative before and after vaccination, showing no earlier SARS-CoV-2 infection. The V segment lost 1 base and the J segment 8 bases; nucleotides outside the gene matches: 10. The CDR3 is 16 residues long. Germline lookup yields CDR1 SGHRS and CDR2 YFSETQ. TCRdb's copy holds only in-frame clones and misses some; the assay was immunoSEQ multiplex PCR. The table records 65,000 to 90,000 clones, roughly 79% of them present only once.

Sequencing used CD4+ T cells from PBMCs cultured with HCoV-NL63 spike peptides, obtained before COVID-19 vaccination. This receptor was identified in a human donor who received a COVID-19 vaccine. The rearrangement links TRBV5-1 to TRBJ2-1; 9 positions agree with TRBD2. CDR3 in amino acids: CASSLWASGVLDEQFF. The CDR3 DNA is TGCGCCAGCAGCTTGTGGGCTAGCGGGGTGTTAGATGAGCAGTTCTTC.